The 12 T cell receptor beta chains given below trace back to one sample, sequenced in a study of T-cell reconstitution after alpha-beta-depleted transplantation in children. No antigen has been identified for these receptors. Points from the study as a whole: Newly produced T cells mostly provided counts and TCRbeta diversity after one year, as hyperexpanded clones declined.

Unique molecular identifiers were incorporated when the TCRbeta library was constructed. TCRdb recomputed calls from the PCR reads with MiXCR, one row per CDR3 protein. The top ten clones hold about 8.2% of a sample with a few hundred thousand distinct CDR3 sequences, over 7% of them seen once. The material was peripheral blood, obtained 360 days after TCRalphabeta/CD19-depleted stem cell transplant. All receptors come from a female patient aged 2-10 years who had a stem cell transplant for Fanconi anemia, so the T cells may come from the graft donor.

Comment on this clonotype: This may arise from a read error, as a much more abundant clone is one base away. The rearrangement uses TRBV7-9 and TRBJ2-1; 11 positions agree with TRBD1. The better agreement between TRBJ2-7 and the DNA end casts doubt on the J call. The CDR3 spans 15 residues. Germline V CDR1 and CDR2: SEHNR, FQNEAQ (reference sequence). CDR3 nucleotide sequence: TGTGCCAGCAGCTTATCCGGGACAGGGGGGAATGAGCAGTACTTC. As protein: CASSLSGTGGNEQYF.

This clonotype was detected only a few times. The CDR3 loop reads CASSPTPANTEAFF. The CDR3 coding sequence is TGTGCCAGCAGCCCCACCCCAGCAAACACTGAAGCTTTCTTT. The J gene is TRBJ1-1, the V gene TRBV28; D remains ambiguous. V was trimmed by 6 bases and J by 2 bases, leaving 13 bases between them. The germline gives CDR1 MDHEN, CDR2 SYDVKM. The CDR3 loop spans 14 amino acids.

CDR3 region: CASSAIGTGELFF. The CDR3 nucleotides are TGTGCCAGCAGCGCTATAGGCACCGGGGAGCTGTTTTTT. The genes are TRBV7-6 and TRBJ2-2; D ambiguous. The germline V gene has CDR1 SGHVS and CDR2 FNYEAQ. Trimming stripped 5 bases from V and 4 bases from J, with 8 bases between. The CDR3 contains 13 residues.

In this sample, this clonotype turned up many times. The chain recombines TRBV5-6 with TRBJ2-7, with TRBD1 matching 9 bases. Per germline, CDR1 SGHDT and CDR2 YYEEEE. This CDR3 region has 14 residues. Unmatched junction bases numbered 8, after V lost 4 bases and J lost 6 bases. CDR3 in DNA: TGTGCCAGCAGCCATGGGACAGGGCTGGGCGAGCAGTACTTC. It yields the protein CASSHGTGLGEQYF.

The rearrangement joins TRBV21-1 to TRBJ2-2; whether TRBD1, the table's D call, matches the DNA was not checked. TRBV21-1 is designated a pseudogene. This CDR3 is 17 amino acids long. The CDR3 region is CASSKKGRTANTGELFF. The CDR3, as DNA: TGTGCCAGCAGCAAAAAGGGGAGAACAGCGAACACCGGGGAGCTGTTTTTT.

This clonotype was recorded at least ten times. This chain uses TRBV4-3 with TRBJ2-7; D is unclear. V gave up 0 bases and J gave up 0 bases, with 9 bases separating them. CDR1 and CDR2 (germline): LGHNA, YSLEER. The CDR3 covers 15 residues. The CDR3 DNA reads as TGCGCCAGCAGCCAAGACGGCGGACGCTCCTACGAGCAGTACTTC. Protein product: CASSQDGGRSYEQYF.

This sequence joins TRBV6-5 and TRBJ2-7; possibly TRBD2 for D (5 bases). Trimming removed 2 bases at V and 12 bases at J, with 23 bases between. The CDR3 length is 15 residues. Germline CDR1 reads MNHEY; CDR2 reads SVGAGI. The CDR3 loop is CASSYPNDLSRVMYF. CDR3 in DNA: TGTGCCAGCAGTTACCCGAATGACCTTTCGAGGGTGATGTACTTC.

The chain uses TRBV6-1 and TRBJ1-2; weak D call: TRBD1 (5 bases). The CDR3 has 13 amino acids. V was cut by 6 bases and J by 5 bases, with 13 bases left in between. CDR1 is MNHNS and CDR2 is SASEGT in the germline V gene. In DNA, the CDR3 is TGTGCCAGCAGAGAGGGACTCCTGTATGGCTACACCTTC. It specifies CASREGLLYGYTF.

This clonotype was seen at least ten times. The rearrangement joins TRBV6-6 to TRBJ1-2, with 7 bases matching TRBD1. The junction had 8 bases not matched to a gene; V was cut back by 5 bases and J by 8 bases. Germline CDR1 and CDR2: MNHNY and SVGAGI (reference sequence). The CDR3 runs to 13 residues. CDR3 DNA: TGTGCCAGCAGTGCACAGACAGGGCCGGGCTACACCTTC. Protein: CASSAQTGPGYTF.

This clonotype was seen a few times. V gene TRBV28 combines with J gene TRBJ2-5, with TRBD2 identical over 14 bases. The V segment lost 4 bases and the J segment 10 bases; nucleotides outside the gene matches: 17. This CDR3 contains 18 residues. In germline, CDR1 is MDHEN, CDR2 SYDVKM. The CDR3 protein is CASSSPGLAGGEWGGQYF. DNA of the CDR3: TGTGCCAGCAGTTCCCCCGGACTAGCGGGGGGAGAATGGGGGGGCCAGTACTTC.

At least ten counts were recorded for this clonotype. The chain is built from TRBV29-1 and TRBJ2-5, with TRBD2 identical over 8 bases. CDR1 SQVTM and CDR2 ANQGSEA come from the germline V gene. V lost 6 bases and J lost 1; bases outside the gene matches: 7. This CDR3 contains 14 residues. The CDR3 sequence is CSVDSGELQETQYF. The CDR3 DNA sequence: TGCAGCGTCGATAGCGGGGAGCTCCAAGAGACCCAGTACTTC.

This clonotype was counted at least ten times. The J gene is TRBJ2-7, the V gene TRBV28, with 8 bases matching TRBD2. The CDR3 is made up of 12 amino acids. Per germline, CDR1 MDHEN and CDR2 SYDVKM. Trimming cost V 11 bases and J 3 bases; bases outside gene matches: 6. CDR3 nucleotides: TGTGCCGCGAGCGGGAGTGTCTACGAGCAGTACTTC. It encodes CAASGSVYEQYF.